One and the same sample provided the 21 T cell receptor beta chains below, sequenced in a study of blood T cell dynamics during melanoma immunotherapy. Produced via immunoSEQ multiplex PCR; TCRdb's table is partial and in-frame only. The sample yields 11,000 or so clones, about 88% seen once. Time point: week 3, after first cycle of checkpoint inhibitor. The sample in question was blood, obtained from a patient treated with checkpoint blockade. Source of these receptors: a human donor with melanoma.

In the case of this clone: The junction departs from germline at one end; a sequencing error may be responsible. The chain uses TRBV6-6 and TRBJ1-2; TRBD1 matches at 7 bases. The CDR3 is made up of 15 amino acids. The germline V gene has CDR1 MNHNY and CDR2 SVGAGI (reference sequence). CDR3 nucleotides: TGTGCCAGCAGTTACACCCGACAGGGACTCTATGGCCACACCTTC. Translation gives CASSYTRQGLYGHTF.

The gene calls are TRBV7-2 and TRBJ1-2; 8 nucleotides agree with TRBD1. The germline CDR1 and CDR2 sequences are SGHTA and FQGNSA. V shed 1 base and J 8 bases; nucleotides not matched to a gene: 3. The CDR3 loop spans 13 amino acids. CDR3 amino acids: CASSLGQGQGYTF. CDR3 coding DNA: TGTGCCAGCAGCTTAGGACAGGGGCAAGGCTACACCTTC.

This clone came up a few times. The chain has TRBV14 and TRBJ1-3; D possibly corresponds to TRBD1 (5 bases). Germline V gene sequence: CDR1 SGHDN, CDR2 FVKESK. This CDR3 has 14 amino acids. V lost 1 base and J 6 bases, leaving 10 bases between the germline ends. The CDR3, as DNA: TGTGCCAGCAGCCAAGGTCCCGGGACAAACACCATATATTTT. Translation: CASSQGPGTNTIYF.

This chain uses TRBV11-3 with TRBJ2-1; TRBD1 aligns across 11 bases. This CDR3 has 15 residues. Germline V gene data show CDR1 as SGHNT and CDR2 as YENEEA. Trimming removed 2 bases from V and 7 bases from J; junction bases left unmatched: 4. CDR3 protein: CASSLRGTGGNEQFF. In DNA form, the CDR3 reads TGTGCCAGCAGCTTACGCGGGACAGGGGGGAATGAGCAGTTCTTC. Using reference TRBV11-3 and TRBJ2-1 for the parts outside the CDR3, the full variable domain is EAGVVQSPRYKIIEKKQPVAFWCNPISGHNTLYWYLQNLGQGPELLIRYENEEAVDDSQLPKDRFSAERLKGVDSTLKIQPAELGDSAVYLCASSLRGTGGNEQFFGPGTRLTVL.

The V call is TRBV7-2, the J call TRBJ1-2; D unresolved. Per the germline V gene, CDR1 is SGHTA and CDR2 is FQGNSA. Deletions cut 4 bases from V and 1 base from J, with 7 bases between. There are 13 residues in the CDR3. For the CDR3, the DNA is TGTGCCAGCAGCTCCCAGAGTAACTATGGCTACACCTTC. It codes for CASSSQSNYGYTF.

The chain employs TRBV7-8 and TRBJ2-3; a weak D match, TRBD1 (6 bases). In germline, CDR1 is SGHVS, CDR2 FQNEAQ. V was trimmed by 0 bases and J by 0 bases, leaving 10 bases between them. This CDR3 has 16 amino acids. The CDR3 coding sequence is TGTGCCAGCAGCTTAGCGCCCAGGGGTAGCACAGATACGCAGTATTTT. It encodes CASSLAPRGSTDTQYF.

This chain connects TRBV11-2 to TRBJ1-6; D unclear. V was trimmed by 6 bases and J by 12 bases, leaving 24 bases between them. The CDR3 has 16 residues. Germline V gene sequence: CDR1 SGHAT, CDR2 FQNNGV. CDR3 nucleotides: TGTGCCAGCAGAAAAGAGATGGCAGGCCGCGGCGAACCCCTCCACTTT. Residues: CASRKEMAGRGEPLHF.

This clone was seen only once. The chain joins TRBV9 to TRBJ2-3; D ambiguous. With 0 bases removed from V and 5 bases from J, the gap between germline ends came to 10 bases. Per germline, CDR1 SGDLS and CDR2 YYNGEE. CDR3 length equals 14 residues. CDR3 sequence: CASSVVQPGDTQYF. The CDR3 DNA reads as TGTGCCAGCAGCGTAGTACAGCCAGGAGATACGCAGTATTTT.

This chain links TRBV5-1 with TRBJ2-3, with a weak D call TRBD1 (5 bases). The ends were cut back, 0 bases at V and 1 base at J, with 9 bases in the middle. This CDR3 is 15 amino acids long. Germline CDR1 and CDR2: SGHRS and YFSETQ. This CDR3 reads CASSLVTVRTDTQYF. The CDR3, as DNA: TGCGCCAGCAGCTTGGTGACAGTCCGCACAGATACGCAGTATTTT. Full variable domain (remainder filled in from reference TRBV5-1 and TRBJ2-3): KAGVTQTPRYLIKTRGQQVTLSCSPISGHRSVSWYQQTPGQGLQFLFEYFSETQRNKGNFPGRFSGRQFSNSRSEMNVSTLELGDSALYLCASSLVTVRTDTQYFGPGTRLTVL.

This chain joins TRBV2 and TRBJ1-3; 8 bases fit TRBD1. CDR3 length: 12 amino acids. Germline loops: CDR1 SNHLY, CDR2 FYNNEI. Losses at the gene ends were 11 bases for V and 4 bases for J; bases not matched to a gene: 4. CDR3 DNA sequence: TGTGCCGGACAGGGATTCGGAAACACCATATATTTT. Translation gives CAGQGFGNTIYF.

The V gene is TRBV12-5, the J gene TRBJ2-1; 16 bases line up with TRBD2. The CDR3 loop spans 18 amino acids. V was pared by 6 bases and J by 3 bases, with 8 bases of the junction left unmatched. Germline V gene data show CDR1 as LGHNT and CDR2 as FRNRAP. The CDR3: CASGALGLAGGLYNEQFF. In DNA form, the CDR3 reads TGTGCTAGTGGAGCACTGGGACTAGCGGGGGGGCTCTACAATGAGCAGTTCTTC.

The gene calls are TRBV9 and TRBJ1-2; possibly TRBD1 for D (5 bases). V was shortened by 10 bases and J by 2 bases, with 12 bases between the two germline ends. The germline V gene has CDR1 SGDLS and CDR2 YYNGEE. The CDR3 loop spans 12 amino acids. This chain's CDR3 is CASRDGNYGYTF. CDR3 bases: TGTGCCTCGCGGGACGGAAACTATGGCTACACCTTC.

This clone was picked up one time. The genes are TRBV5-1 and TRBJ1-1; 11 bases are a match to TRBD1. The CDR3 is 16 residues long. The junction had 6 bases not matched to a gene; V was cut back by 4 bases and J by 1 base. CDR1 and CDR2 (germline): SGHRS, YFSETQ. The CDR3 protein is CASSTGQGAANTEAFF. The CDR3 nucleotides are TGCGCCAGCAGCACCGGACAGGGGGCGGCGAACACTGAAGCTTTCTTT.

The V call is TRBV5-1, the J call TRBJ1-4, with D unclear. V was trimmed by 0 bases and J by 12 bases, leaving 12 bases between them. CDR1 is SGHRS, CDR2 YFSETQ, per germline. The CDR3 has 13 residues. CDR3 amino acids: CASSLGERGELFF. The CDR3 nucleotides are TGCGCCAGCAGCTTGGGGGAAAGAGGAGAACTGTTTTTT.

The V call is TRBV19, the J call TRBJ1-2; unclear D gene. The CDR3 loop spans 12 amino acids. V dropped 4 bases and J dropped 7 bases, with 10 bases sitting between them. Germline CDR1 LNHDA, CDR2 SQIVND (reference sequence). CDR3 in amino acids: CASSNRLIGYTF. In nucleotides, the CDR3 is TGTGCCAGTAGTAACCGGTTGATTGGCTACACCTTC.

The chain employs TRBV6-6 and TRBJ1-3; D perhaps matches TRBD1 (6 bases). This CDR3 is 15 amino acids long. The germline CDR1 and CDR2 sequences are MNHNY and SVGAGI (reference sequence). Trimming pared 7 bases from V and 3 bases from J, leaving 16 bases between. CDR3 bases: TGTGCCAGCAATAGATCCGGGACAAGTGGAAACACCATATATTTT. Protein: CASNRSGTSGNTIYF.

The CDR3 sequence: CATHPVAGVADTQYF. For the CDR3, the DNA is TGTGCCACCCACCCTGTTGCGGGGGTCGCAGATACGCAGTATTTT. The V and J genes are TRBV7-9 and TRBJ2-3, with 7 bases fitting TRBD2. CDR3 size: 15 residues. With 10 bases clipped from V and 4 bases from J, the junction kept 14 bases outside the gene matches. Germline values: CDR1 SEHNR, CDR2 FQNEAQ (reference sequence).

This chain connects TRBV4-3 to TRBJ1-2; 7 bases match TRBD1. CDR1 and CDR2 from the germline V gene are LGHNA and YSLEER. V lost 3 bases and J lost 7; bases outside the gene matches: 11. The CDR3 runs to 15 residues. CDR3 protein: CASSQTGKPSGGYTF. The CDR3 DNA is TGCGCCAGCAGCCAGACAGGGAAACCCTCGGGTGGCTACACCTTC.

This clone has just one count. The V call is TRBV29-1, the J call TRBJ1-1; D remains unclear. The CDR3 has 10 amino acids. Trimming shortened V by 4 bases and J by 3 bases, and 3 bases separated the two germline ends. Germline V gene data show CDR1 as SQVTM and CDR2 as ANQGSEA. Here the CDR3 reads CSVGDTEAFF. Written as DNA, the CDR3 is TGCAGCGTTGGGGACACTGAAGCTTTCTTT.

CDR3 sequence: CASSIRAGPNTEAFF. The CDR3 region has the DNA TGTGCCAGTAGTATTCGGGCGGGGCCGAACACTGAAGCTTTCTTT. This chain uses TRBV19 with TRBJ1-1; a possible D gene is TRBD1 (5 bases). CDR3 length: 15 residues. The germline CDR1 and CDR2 sequences are LNHDA and SQIVND (reference sequence). V was clipped by 3 bases and J by 1 base, with 12 bases between them.

The V call is TRBV19, the J call TRBJ1-4; D not resolved. Germline assignment: CDR1 LNHDA and CDR2 SQIVND (reference sequence). Trimming took 2 bases from V and 5 from J, leaving 12 bases between them. CDR3 length equals 15 residues. The DNA of the CDR3 is TGTGCCAGTAGTATAAGTAACAGCCCAAATGAAAAACTGTTTTTT. It is translated as CASSISNSPNEKLFF. The whole variable domain, remainder taken from reference TRBV19 and TRBJ1-4, is DGGITQSPKYLFRKEGQNVTLSCEQNLNHDAMYWYRQDPGQGLRLIYYSQIVNDFQKGDIAEGYSVSREKKESFPLTVTSAQKNPTAFYLCASSISNSPNEKLFFGSGTQLSVL.